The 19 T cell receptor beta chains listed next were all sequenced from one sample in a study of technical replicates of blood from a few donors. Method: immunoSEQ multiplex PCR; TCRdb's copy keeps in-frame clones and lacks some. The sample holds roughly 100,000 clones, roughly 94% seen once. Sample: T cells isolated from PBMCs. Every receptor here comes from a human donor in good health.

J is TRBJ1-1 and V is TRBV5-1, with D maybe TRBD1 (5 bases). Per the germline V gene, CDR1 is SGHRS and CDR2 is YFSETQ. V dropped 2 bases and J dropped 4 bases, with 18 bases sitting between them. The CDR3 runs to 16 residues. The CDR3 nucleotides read TGCGCCAGCAGCTTAGCCCGCGTAACAGGTTTCACTGAAGCTTTCTTT. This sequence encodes CASSLARVTGFTEAFF.

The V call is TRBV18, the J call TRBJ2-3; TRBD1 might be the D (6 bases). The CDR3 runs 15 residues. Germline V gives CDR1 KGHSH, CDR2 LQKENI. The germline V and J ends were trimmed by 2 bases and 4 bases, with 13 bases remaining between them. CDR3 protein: CASSPGGKTADTQYF. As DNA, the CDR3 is TGTGCCAGCTCACCAGGGGGCAAGACGGCAGATACGCAGTATTTT.

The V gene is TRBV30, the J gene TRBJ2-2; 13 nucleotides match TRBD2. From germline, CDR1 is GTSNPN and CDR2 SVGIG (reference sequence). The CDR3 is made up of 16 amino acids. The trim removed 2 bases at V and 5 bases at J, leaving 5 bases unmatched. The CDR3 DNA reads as TGTGCCTGGAGTATAGGGACTAGCGGGACGACCGGGGAGCTGTTTTTT. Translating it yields CAWSIGTSGTTGELFF.

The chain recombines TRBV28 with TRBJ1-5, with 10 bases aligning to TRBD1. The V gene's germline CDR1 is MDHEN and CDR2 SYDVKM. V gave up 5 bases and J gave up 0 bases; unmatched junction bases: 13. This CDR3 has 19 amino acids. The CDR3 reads CASSTRDRGKQGSNQPQHF. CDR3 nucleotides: TGTGCCAGCAGTACCCGGGACAGGGGTAAGCAAGGTAGCAATCAGCCCCAGCATTTT.

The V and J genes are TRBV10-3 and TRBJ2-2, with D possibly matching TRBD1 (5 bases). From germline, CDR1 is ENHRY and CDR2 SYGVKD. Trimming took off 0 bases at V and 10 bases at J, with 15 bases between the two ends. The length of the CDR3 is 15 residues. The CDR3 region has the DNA TGTGCCATCAGTGAGTCTACAGGTGTGGGTGAGGAGCTGTTTTTT. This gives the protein CAISESTGVGEELFF.

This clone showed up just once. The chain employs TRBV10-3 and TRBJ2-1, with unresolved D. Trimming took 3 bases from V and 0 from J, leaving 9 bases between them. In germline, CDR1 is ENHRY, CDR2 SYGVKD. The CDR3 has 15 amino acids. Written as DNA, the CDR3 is TGTGCCATCAGTGAACAAGATATCTCCTACAATGAGCAGTTCTTC. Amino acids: CAISEQDISYNEQFF.

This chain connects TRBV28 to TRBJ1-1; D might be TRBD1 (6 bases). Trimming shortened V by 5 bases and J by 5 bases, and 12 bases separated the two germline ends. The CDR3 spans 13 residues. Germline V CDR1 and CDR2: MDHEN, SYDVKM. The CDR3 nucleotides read TGTGCCAGCAGTACCAGGGGAGAGACTGAAGCTTTCTTT. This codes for CASSTRGETEAFF.

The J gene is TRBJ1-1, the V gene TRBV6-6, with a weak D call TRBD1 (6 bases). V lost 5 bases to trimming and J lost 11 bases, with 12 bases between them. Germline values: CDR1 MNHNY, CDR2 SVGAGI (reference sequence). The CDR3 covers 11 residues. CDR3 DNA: TGTGCCAGCAGTCCAGGGACACGGGCTTTCTTT. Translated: CASSPGTRAFF.

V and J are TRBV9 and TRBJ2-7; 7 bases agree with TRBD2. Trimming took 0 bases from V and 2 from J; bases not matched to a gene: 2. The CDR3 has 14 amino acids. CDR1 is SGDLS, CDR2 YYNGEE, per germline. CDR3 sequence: CASSVAGTTYEQYF. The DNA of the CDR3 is TGTGCCAGCAGCGTAGCTGGGACTACCTACGAGCAGTACTTC.

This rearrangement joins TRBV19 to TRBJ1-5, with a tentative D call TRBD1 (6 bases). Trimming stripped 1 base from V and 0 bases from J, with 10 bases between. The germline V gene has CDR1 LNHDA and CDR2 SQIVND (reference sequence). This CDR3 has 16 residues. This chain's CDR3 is CASSIGGTYSNQPQHF. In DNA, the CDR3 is TGTGCCAGTAGTATAGGGGGGACATATAGCAATCAGCCCCAGCATTTT. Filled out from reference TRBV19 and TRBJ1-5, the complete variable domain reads DGGITQSPKYLFRKEGQNVTLSCEQNLNHDAMYWYRQDPGQGLRLIYYSQIVNDFQKGDIAEGYSVSREKKESFPLTVTSAQKNPTAFYLCASSIGGTYSNQPQHFGDGTRLSIL.

The CDR3 loop is CASSQDGLEPLETQYF. In nucleotides, the CDR3 is TGCGCCAGCAGCCAAGATGGCCTAGAACCTCTAGAGACCCAGTACTTC. V is TRBV4-3 and J is TRBJ2-5; D gene uncertain. The CDR3 runs to 16 residues. V was clipped by 0 bases and J by 4 bases, with 15 bases between them. The germline V gene has CDR1 LGHNA and CDR2 YSLEER.

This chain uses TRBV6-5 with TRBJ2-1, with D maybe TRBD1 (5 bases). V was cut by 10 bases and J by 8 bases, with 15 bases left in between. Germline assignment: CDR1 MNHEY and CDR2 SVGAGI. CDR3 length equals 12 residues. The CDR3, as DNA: TGTGCCACCTCCACGATAGGGGATGAGCAGTTCTTC. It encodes CATSTIGDEQFF.

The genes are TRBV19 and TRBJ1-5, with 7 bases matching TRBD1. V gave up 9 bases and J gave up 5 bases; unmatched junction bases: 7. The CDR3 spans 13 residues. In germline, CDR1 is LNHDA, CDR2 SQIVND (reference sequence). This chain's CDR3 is CASSTGTYQPQHF. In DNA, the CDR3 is TGTGCCAGCTCGACAGGGACTTATCAGCCCCAGCATTTT. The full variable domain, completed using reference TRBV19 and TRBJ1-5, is DGGITQSPKYLFRKEGQNVTLSCEQNLNHDAMYWYRQDPGQGLRLIYYSQIVNDFQKGDIAEGYSVSREKKESFPLTVTSAQKNPTAFYLCASSTGTYQPQHFGDGTRLSIL.

In nucleotides, the CDR3 is TGTGCCAGCAGTTACTCGCGGGAGAGTAACAAAAACATTCAGTACTTC. Its translation: CASSYSRESNKNIQYF. The chain has TRBV6-5 and TRBJ2-4, with 7 bases fitting TRBD2. Trimming took 0 bases from V and 3 from J; bases not matched to a gene: 5. This CDR3 has 16 residues. Germline values: CDR1 MNHEY, CDR2 SVGAGI.

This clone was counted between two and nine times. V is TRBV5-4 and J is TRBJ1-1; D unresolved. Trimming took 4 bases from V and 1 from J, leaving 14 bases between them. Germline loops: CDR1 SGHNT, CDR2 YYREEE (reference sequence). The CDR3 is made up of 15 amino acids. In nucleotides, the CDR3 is TGTGCCAGCAGCACCTACTCAGTAGCGAACACTGAAGCTTTCTTT. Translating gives CASSTYSVANTEAFF.

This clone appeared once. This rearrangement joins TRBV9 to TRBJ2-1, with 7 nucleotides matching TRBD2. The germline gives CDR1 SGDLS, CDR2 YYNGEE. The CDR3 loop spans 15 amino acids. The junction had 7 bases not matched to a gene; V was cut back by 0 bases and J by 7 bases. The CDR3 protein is CASSVVEGGPNEQFF. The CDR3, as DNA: TGTGCCAGCAGCGTAGTAGAGGGAGGGCCGAATGAGCAGTTCTTC.

DNA for the CDR3: TGTGCCAGCAGTGAAGCGGGACAGGGTATTACTGAAGCTTTCTTT. Its translation: CASSEAGQGITEAFF. V is TRBV2 and J is TRBJ1-1; 9 bases map to TRBD1. The CDR3 totals 15 residues. Per germline, CDR1 SNHLY and CDR2 FYNNEI. J gave up 5 bases and V 0 bases, and 4 bases lay outside the gene matches.

This CDR3 reads CAWSVLAAGYEQYF. CDR3 nucleotides: TGTGCCTGGAGTGTTCTAGCGGCGGGATACGAGCAGTACTTC. This chain links TRBV30 with TRBJ2-7; TRBD2 matches 7 bases. CDR3 length equals 14 residues. The germline V gene encodes CDR1 GTSNPN and CDR2 SVGIG (reference sequence). Trimming took 0 bases from V and 4 from J; bases not matched to a gene: 6.

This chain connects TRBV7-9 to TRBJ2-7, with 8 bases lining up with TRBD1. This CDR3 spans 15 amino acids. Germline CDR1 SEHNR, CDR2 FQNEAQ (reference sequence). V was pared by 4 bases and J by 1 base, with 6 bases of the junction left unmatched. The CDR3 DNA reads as TGTGCCAGCAGCTCGGGACAGGCCCTTTCCTACGAGCAGTACTTC. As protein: CASSSGQALSYEQYF.